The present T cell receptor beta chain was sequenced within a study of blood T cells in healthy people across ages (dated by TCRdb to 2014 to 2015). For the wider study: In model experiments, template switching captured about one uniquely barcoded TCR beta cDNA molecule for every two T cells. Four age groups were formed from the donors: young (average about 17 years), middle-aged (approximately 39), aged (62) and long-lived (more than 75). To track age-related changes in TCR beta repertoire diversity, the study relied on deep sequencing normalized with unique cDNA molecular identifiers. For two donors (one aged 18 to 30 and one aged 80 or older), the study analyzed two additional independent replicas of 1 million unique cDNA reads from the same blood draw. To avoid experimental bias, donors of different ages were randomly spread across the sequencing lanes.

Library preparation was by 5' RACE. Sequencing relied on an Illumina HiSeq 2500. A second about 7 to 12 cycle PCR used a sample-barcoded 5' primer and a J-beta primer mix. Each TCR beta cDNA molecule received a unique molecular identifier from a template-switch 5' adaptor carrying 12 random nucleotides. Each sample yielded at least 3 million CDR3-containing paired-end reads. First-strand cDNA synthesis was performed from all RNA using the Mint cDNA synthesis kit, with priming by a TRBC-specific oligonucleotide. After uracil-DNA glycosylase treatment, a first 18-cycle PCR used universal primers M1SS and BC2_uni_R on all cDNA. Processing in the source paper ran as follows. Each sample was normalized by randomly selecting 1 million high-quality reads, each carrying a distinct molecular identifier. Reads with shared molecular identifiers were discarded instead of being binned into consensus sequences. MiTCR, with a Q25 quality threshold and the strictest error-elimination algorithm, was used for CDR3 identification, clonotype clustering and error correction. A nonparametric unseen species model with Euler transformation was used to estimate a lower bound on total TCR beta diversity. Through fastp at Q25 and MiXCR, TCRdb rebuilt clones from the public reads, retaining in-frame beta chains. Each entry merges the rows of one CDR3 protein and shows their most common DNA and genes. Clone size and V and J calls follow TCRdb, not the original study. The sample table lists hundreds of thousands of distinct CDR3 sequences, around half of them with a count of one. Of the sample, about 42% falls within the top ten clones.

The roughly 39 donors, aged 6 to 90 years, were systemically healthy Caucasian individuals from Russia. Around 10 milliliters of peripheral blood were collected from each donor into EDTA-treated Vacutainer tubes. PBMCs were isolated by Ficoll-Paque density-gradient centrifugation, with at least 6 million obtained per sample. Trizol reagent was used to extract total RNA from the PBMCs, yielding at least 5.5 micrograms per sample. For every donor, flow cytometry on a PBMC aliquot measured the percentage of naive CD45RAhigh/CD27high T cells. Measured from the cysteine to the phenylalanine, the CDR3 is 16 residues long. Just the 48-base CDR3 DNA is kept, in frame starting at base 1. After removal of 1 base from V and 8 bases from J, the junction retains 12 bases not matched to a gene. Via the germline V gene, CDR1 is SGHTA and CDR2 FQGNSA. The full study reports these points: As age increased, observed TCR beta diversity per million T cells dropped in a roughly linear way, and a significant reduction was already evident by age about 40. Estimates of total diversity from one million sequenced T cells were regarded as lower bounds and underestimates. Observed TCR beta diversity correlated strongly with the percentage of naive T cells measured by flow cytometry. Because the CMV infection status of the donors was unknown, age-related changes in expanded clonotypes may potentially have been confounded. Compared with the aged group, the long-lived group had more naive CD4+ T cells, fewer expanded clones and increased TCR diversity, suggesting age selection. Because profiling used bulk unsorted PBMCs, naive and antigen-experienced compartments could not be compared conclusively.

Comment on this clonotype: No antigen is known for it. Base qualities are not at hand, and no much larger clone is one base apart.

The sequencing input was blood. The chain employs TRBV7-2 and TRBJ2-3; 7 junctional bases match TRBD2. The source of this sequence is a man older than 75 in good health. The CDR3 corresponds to CASSLVRGGLGGTQYF. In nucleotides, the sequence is TGTGCCAGCAGCTTAGTCCGGGGAGGGCTTGGAGGTACGCAGTATTTT.